This note documents a single TCR beta chain sequence. The data were obtained in a study of T cells in localized non-small cell lung cancer. The table came from immunoSEQ multiplex PCR; TCRdb's copy has only in-frame clones and leaves some out. Among approximately 30,000 clones listed, about four fifths were seen once. Trimming stripped 7 bases from V and 2 bases from J, with 18 bases between. The CDR3 totals 15 residues. Germline CDR1 reads MNHEY; CDR2 reads SVGAGI. The genes are TRBV6-5 and TRBJ2-7; weak D call: TRBD2 (6 bases). This TCR derives from a male donor older than 55 with stage II squamous cell lung carcinoma. Sequenced here: peripheral blood, sampled before any cancer treatment. CDR3 in DNA: TGTGCCAGCACGAGGGCGGGAACCACGGCCTACGAGCAGTACTTC. Translated, it gives CASTRAGTTAYEQYF.